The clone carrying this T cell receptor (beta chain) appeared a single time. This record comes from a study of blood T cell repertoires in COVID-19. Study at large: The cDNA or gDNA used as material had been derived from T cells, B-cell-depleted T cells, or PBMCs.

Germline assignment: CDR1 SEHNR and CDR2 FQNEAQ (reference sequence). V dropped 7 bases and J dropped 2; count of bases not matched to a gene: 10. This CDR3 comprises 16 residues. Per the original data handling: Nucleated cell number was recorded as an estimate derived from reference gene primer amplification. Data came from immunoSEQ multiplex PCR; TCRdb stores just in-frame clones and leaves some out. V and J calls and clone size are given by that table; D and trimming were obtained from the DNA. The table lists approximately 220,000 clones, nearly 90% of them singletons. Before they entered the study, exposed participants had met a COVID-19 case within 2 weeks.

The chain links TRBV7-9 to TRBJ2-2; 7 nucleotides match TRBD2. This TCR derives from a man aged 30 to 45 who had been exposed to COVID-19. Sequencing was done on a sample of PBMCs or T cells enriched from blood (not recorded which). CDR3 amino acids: CASKILERGNTGELFF. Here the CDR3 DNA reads TGTGCCAGCAAAATTCTTGAGCGGGGAAACACCGGGGAGCTGTTTTTT.